Listed here are 27 T cell receptor beta chains from one sample, sequenced in a study of naive and memory T cell subsets. Reverse transcription of blood and skin TCR RNA was primed at alpha and beta constant regions. From the 5' RACE reads, TCRdb called clonotypes with MiXCR, one entry per CDR3 protein. The data show roughly 26,000 distinct CDR3 sequences, around a quarter seen once. Whole blood, around 2.5 ml, came from adult healthy volunteers. The origin of the receptors is a female donor in good health.

The V call is TRBV29-1, the J call TRBJ1-1; 10 positions agree with TRBD1. V gave up 7 bases and J gave up 4 bases; unmatched junction bases: 6. This CDR3 is 13 amino acids long. CDR1 and CDR2 from the germline V gene are SQVTM and ANQGSEA. The CDR3 reads CSARTGGRTEAFF. CDR3 nucleotide sequence: TGCAGCGCAAGGACAGGGGGGCGCACTGAAGCTTTCTTT.

This clonotype was recorded many times. This sequence joins TRBV6-4 and TRBJ2-3; 10 nucleotides agree with TRBD2. V was pared by 3 bases and J by 4 bases, with 1 base of the junction left unmatched. This CDR3 is built from 14 residues. Germline-derived CDR1 and CDR2 are MRHNA and SNTAGT. DNA for the CDR3: TGTGCCAGCAGTGAAAGCGGGGGGGCAGATACGCAGTATTTT. Amino acid sequence: CASSESGGADTQYF.

By proportion, this clonotype is medium-sized. This chain uses TRBV5-5 with TRBJ2-7; D uncertain. V was trimmed by 0 bases and J by 4 bases, leaving 2 bases between them. The germline V gene has CDR1 SGHKS and CDR2 YYEKEE (reference sequence). This CDR3 is built from 11 residues. The CDR3 nucleotides are TGTGCCAGCAGCTTGGATTACGAGCAGTACTTC. Translated, it gives CASSLDYEQYF.

In this sample, this clonotype is medium-sized. The genes are TRBV18 and TRBJ1-4; unclear D gene. Germline V gene sequence: CDR1 KGHSH, CDR2 LQKENI. CDR3 length: 15 amino acids. V was clipped by 1 base and J by 5 bases, with 11 bases between them. Here the CDR3 reads CASSPLKDDNEKLFF. The CDR3 DNA is TGTGCCAGCTCACCACTGAAGGACGACAATGAAAAACTGTTTTTT. The whole variable domain, remainder taken from reference TRBV18 and TRBJ1-4, is NAGVMQNPRHLVRRRGQEARLRCSPMKGHSHVYWYRQLPEEGLKFMVYLQKENIIDESGMPKERFSAEFPKEGPSILRIQQVVRGDSAAYFCASSPLKDDNEKLFFGSGTQLSVL.

This clonotype was counted ten times or more. The chain combines TRBV29-1 with TRBJ1-1; D is uncertain. V dropped 6 bases and J dropped 7 bases, with 18 bases sitting between them. Germline-derived CDR1 and CDR2 are SQVTM and ANQGSEA. The CDR3 consists of 13 residues. CDR3 in amino acids: CSVLLFGEGEAFF. For the CDR3, the DNA is TGCAGCGTCCTCTTGTTCGGGGAAGGTGAAGCTTTCTTT.

There are many counts of this clonotype. This sequence joins TRBV2 and TRBJ2-4, with D possibly being TRBD1 or TRBD2 (5 bases each). Deletions cut 5 bases from V and 0 bases from J, with 14 bases between. CDR3 size: 16 residues. Germline V lookup: CDR1 SNHLY, CDR2 FYNNEI. CDR3 nucleotide sequence: TGTGCCAGCAGTACCTACGAGGGGCTAGCCAAAAACATTCAGTACTTC. It specifies CASSTYEGLAKNIQYF.

This clonotype was counted ten times or more. The genes are TRBV29-1 and TRBJ1-3; D not resolved. This CDR3 spans 13 amino acids. With 5 bases removed from V and 7 bases from J, the gap between germline ends came to 15 bases. CDR1 and CDR2 (germline): SQVTM, ANQGSEA. CDR3 in DNA: TGCAGCGTTAGTGCAGAGCTGGGTAACACCATATATTTT. As protein: CSVSAELGNTIYF.

The chain has TRBV29-1 and TRBJ2-1, with a weak D call TRBD1 (6 bases). Per the germline V gene, CDR1 is SQVTM and CDR2 is ANQGSEA. V was pared by 6 bases and J by 7 bases, with 7 bases between. This CDR3 is built from 10 residues. The CDR3 coding sequence is TGCAGCGTCAGGGGTAATGAGCAGTTCTTC. This gives the protein CSVRGNEQFF.

The chain carries TRBV6-5 and TRBJ2-5, with 7 nucleotides matching TRBD2. This CDR3 spans 16 amino acids. Unmatched junction bases numbered 11, after V lost 6 bases and J lost 1 base. CDR1 and CDR2 from the germline V gene are MNHEY and SVGAGI. The CDR3 here is CASSRWGGSPQETQYF. The CDR3 DNA reads as TGTGCCAGCAGCCGGTGGGGGGGGTCTCCCCAAGAGACCCAGTACTTC.

This clonotype came up many times. The chain employs TRBV27 and TRBJ1-5, with a tentative D call TRBD1 (6 bases). The CDR3 length is 14 residues. V lost 4 bases and J lost 4, with 11 bases in between. Germline CDR1 reads MNHEY; CDR2 reads SMNVEV (reference sequence). DNA for the CDR3: TGTGCCAGCAGTTGGATAGGGGGAAATCAGCCCCAGCATTTT. It yields the protein CASSWIGGNQPQHF.

The chain has TRBV6-1 and TRBJ2-7; unclear D gene. The CDR3 loop spans 11 amino acids. Germline V gene sequence: CDR1 MNHNS, CDR2 SASEGT. V was shortened by 6 bases and J by 5 bases, with 8 bases between the two germline ends. The CDR3 DNA reads as TGTGCCAGCAGCAACAGAGACGAGCAGTACTTC. This gives the protein CASSNRDEQYF.

This clonotype was detected ten times or more. The V and J genes are TRBV20-1 and TRBJ2-7; tentative D call: TRBD2 (5 bases). V shed 3 bases and J shed 2 bases, with 14 bases lying between them. The CDR3 has 14 amino acids. The germline V gene encodes CDR1 DFQATT and CDR2 SNEGSKA (reference sequence). The CDR3 protein is CSARSRVGAYEQYF. DNA of the CDR3: TGCAGTGCTAGGTCGCGGGTTGGAGCCTACGAGCAGTACTTC.

This clonotype was picked up many times. The chain carries TRBV30 and TRBJ1-1; D is ambiguous. Trimming left V 4 bases short and J 4 bases short, with 16 bases between. CDR1 GTSNPN and CDR2 SVGIG come from the germline V gene (reference sequence). There are 14 residues in the CDR3. CDR3: CAWIPVRRATEAFF. CDR3 sequence (DNA): TGTGCCTGGATTCCGGTCCGCCGTGCCACTGAAGCTTTCTTT.

This clonotype was found many times. This chain connects TRBV29-1 to TRBJ2-7; maybe TRBD2 (6 bases). Germline V gene lookup returns CDR1 SQVTM and CDR2 ANQGSEA. Trimming took 5 bases from V and 0 from J, leaving 14 bases between them. This CDR3 has 14 residues. The CDR3 here is CSVPVAGSSYEQYF. The DNA of the CDR3 is TGCAGCGTTCCAGTTGCGGGAAGCTCCTACGAGCAGTACTTC.

The V call is TRBV20-1, the J call TRBJ2-5; 14 bases are shared with TRBD2. Germline trimming cut 6 bases from V and 5 bases from J; bases unmatched to any gene: 8. CDR3 length: 15 amino acids. Germline V gene lookup returns CDR1 DFQATT and CDR2 SNEGSKA (reference sequence). The DNA of the CDR3 is TGCAGTGCCGCCGGGACTAGCGGGAGATGGGAGACCCAGTACTTC. It codes for CSAAGTSGRWETQYF.

The chain carries TRBV15 and TRBJ2-3, with D unclear. The CDR3 is 15 residues long. From germline, CDR1 is LNHNV and CDR2 YYDKDF (reference sequence). Trimming left V 0 bases short and J 1 base short, with 8 bases between. As DNA, the CDR3 is TGTGCCACCAGCAGAGATCCTGGTCGCACAGATACGCAGTATTTT. Protein sequence: CATSRDPGRTDTQYF. The whole variable domain, filled in from reference TRBV15 and TRBJ2-3, reads DAMVIQNPRYQVTQFGKPVTLSCSQTLNHNVMYWYQQKSSQAPKLLFHYYDKDFNNEADTPDNFQSRRPNTSFCFLDIRSPGLGDTAMYLCATSRDPGRTDTQYFGPGTRLTVL.

This clonotype occurred many times. The chain combines TRBV12-3 or TRBV12-4 with TRBJ1-1, with D uncertain. Trimming pared 3 bases from V and 6 bases from J, leaving 20 bases between. The CDR3 spans 16 residues. CDR3 sequence: CASSLEFGRGSPEAFF. The CDR3 DNA sequence: TGTGCCAGCAGTTTGGAGTTCGGGCGGGGATCCCCTGAAGCTTTCTTT.

This clonotype was detected ten times or more. The CDR3 bases are TGTGCCAGCAGCGGACGGACTATGCAGGACTATGGCTACACCTTC. This encodes CASSGRTMQDYGYTF. The chain couples TRBV25-1 to TRBJ1-2; D gene unclear. The germline CDR1 and CDR2 sequences are MGHDK and SYGVNS. The CDR3 extends over 15 amino acids. V shed 6 bases and J shed 3 bases, with 17 bases lying between them.

This clonotype was seen more than once but under ten times. A read error may explain this, as a much larger clone is one base away. The chain is built from TRBV7-2 and TRBJ2-1; 13 nucleotides line up with TRBD2. Germline V gives CDR1 SGHTA, CDR2 FQGNSA. V lost 3 bases, J lost 8 bases, and 4 bases stayed unmatched. The CDR3 is 15 amino acids. The CDR3 DNA is TGTGCCAGCAGCTTCAGACTAGCGGGAGGCGATGAGCAGTTCTTC. Its protein is CASSFRLAGGDEQFF.

There are many counts of this clonotype. This chain links TRBV3-1 with TRBJ1-5; D call uncertain. The V gene lost 5 bases and the J gene lost 6 bases, with 11 bases spanning the gap. Germline CDR1 reads LGHDT; CDR2 reads YNNKEL (reference sequence). CDR3 length equals 13 residues. CDR3 nucleotides: TGTGCCAGCAGCTCATTGGAGGGTCAGCCCCAGCATTTT. It yields the protein CASSSLEGQPQHF.

This clonotype is judged medium-sized. V gene TRBV7-2 combines with J gene TRBJ2-2; D is perhaps TRBD2 (5 bases). V was clipped by 3 bases and J by 4 bases, with 9 bases between them. The CDR3 has 14 amino acids. In germline, CDR1 is SGHTA, CDR2 FQGNSA. The CDR3 DNA follows: TGTGCCAGCAGCTTCGGCGCGGGCACCGGGGAGCTGTTTTTT. The encoded protein is CASSFGAGTGELFF.

The chain uses TRBV6-5 and TRBJ1-5, with D unresolved. The CDR3 runs 13 residues. Germline assignment: CDR1 MNHEY and CDR2 SVGAGI. Trimming cost V 3 bases and J 7 bases, with 10 bases left between them. In DNA, the CDR3 is TGTGCCAGCAGTTATCGGGTGAGCCAGCCCCAGCATTTT. Its translation: CASSYRVSQPQHF.

This clonotype was detected only a few times. This chain uses TRBV18 with TRBJ2-5; the match to TRBD2 covers 7 bases. The CDR3 consists of 14 residues. The V segment lost 0 bases and the J segment 3 bases; nucleotides outside the gene matches: 1. The germline V gene encodes CDR1 KGHSH and CDR2 LQKENI. The CDR3 reads CASSPPAGEETQYF. CDR3 in DNA: TGTGCCAGCTCACCACCTGCGGGGGAAGAGACCCAGTACTTC.

The chain employs TRBV6-5 and TRBJ2-1; the match to TRBD2 covers 10 bases. V lost 0 bases and J lost 9; bases outside the gene matches: 5. There are 15 residues in the CDR3. The germline V gene encodes CDR1 MNHEY and CDR2 SVGAGI. The CDR3 spells CASSYSSGRVLEQFF. DNA for the CDR3: TGTGCCAGCAGTTACTCAAGCGGGAGGGTACTTGAGCAGTTCTTC.

This clonotype was detected many times. The V and J genes are TRBV2 and TRBJ2-4; D possibly corresponds to TRBD1 (6 bases). V was trimmed by 7 bases and J by 2 bases, leaving 18 bases between them. The CDR3 runs 16 residues. Germline V gene sequence: CDR1 SNHLY, CDR2 FYNNEI. The CDR3 here is CASTATGPLTKNIQYF. The CDR3 DNA reads as TGTGCCAGCACCGCGACAGGCCCTCTGACCAAAAACATTCAGTACTTC.

V usage is TRBV20-1 and J usage is TRBJ1-2; D gene ambiguous. Germline V lookup: CDR1 DFQATT, CDR2 SNEGSKA (reference sequence). CDR3 length: 15 residues. Trimming cost V 0 bases and J 3 bases, with 14 bases left between them. CDR3 DNA sequence: TGCAGTGCTAGAGATTTCACAGTTATGCACTATGGCTACACCTTC. The encoded protein is CSARDFTVMHYGYTF.

This clonotype is medium-sized (0.01 to 0.1%). The V call is TRBV29-1, the J call TRBJ2-1; 12 positions agree with TRBD1. The CDR3 extends over 15 amino acids. Trimming took 0 bases from V and 5 from J; bases not matched to a gene: 2. The V gene's germline CDR1 is SQVTM and CDR2 ANQGSEA. The CDR3 DNA reads as TGCAGCGTTGAAGAAGGGACAGGGGGCCACAATGAGCAGTTCTTC. It codes for CSVEEGTGGHNEQFF.